This passage covers 20 T cell receptor beta chains from one sample sequenced in a study of T cell responses to AZD1222 COVID-19 vaccine (dated by TCRdb to the early 2020s). The library was generated by the immunoSEQ multiplex PCR assay. The immuneACCESS repertoire file appears here via TCRdb, limited to in-frame rearrangements. These files lack a portion of the clones; in checked studies, under half of the deficit traces to unresolved V genes, and the cause of the others is not known. This sample has some 120,000 clones in its table, and approximately 93% of those were observed once. Clones ranked in the top ten supply about 3% of the sample. Read against the paper, the sample's time point label means: baseline before first vaccination. The starting material was peripheral blood, obtained on day 0 of AZD1222 vaccination. The receptors originated from an adult in good health.

The chain recombines TRBV3-1 (or the pseudogene TRBV3-2) with TRBJ2-1; 7 positions match TRBD2. Germline V lookup: CDR1 LGHDT, CDR2 YNNKEL (reference sequence). The CDR3 covers 17 residues. The J segment lost 4 bases and the V segment lost 5 bases, leaving 14 bases of the junction unmatched. The DNA of the CDR3 is TGTGCCAGCAGCTATAGGCCGGTAGCGGGCGATTACAATGAGCAGTTCTTC. This gives the protein CASSYRPVAGDYNEQFF.

About this clone: This sample also contains other DNA sequences that code for the same CDR3. The CDR3 loop is CASSIGTDSNQPQHF. The CDR3, as DNA: TGTGCCAGTAGTATAGGGACTGATAGCAATCAGCCCCAGCATTTT. The rearrangement links TRBV19 to TRBJ1-5; no clear D gene. Trimming took off 1 base at V and 0 bases at J, with 7 bases between the two ends. Germline-derived CDR1 and CDR2 are LNHDA and SQIVND (reference sequence). The CDR3 loop spans 15 amino acids.

V usage is TRBV7-9 and J usage is TRBJ1-2; 9 bases agree with TRBD1. V shed 2 bases, J shed 6 bases, and the junction held 7 bases outside the gene matches. CDR3 length equals 15 residues. Germline assignment: CDR1 SEHNR and CDR2 FQNEAQ (reference sequence). As DNA, the CDR3 is TGTGCCAGCAGCTTAAGTGGGACAGGGAAACATGGCTACACCTTC. Protein product: CASSLSGTGKHGYTF.

This chain uses TRBV5-4 with TRBJ1-2, with 8 bases matching TRBD1. This CDR3 contains 15 residues. The ends lost 0 bases at V and 8 bases at J; junction bases unmatched: 9. Looked up from germline, CDR1 is SGHNT and CDR2 is YYREEE (reference sequence). The CDR3 coding sequence is TGTGCCAGCAGCTTGGATACGACAGGGGCCACGGGCTACACCTTC. Its protein is CASSLDTTGATGYTF.

The V gene is TRBV2, the J gene TRBJ2-3, with 8 bases identical to TRBD2. Germline trimming cut 4 bases from V and 1 base from J; bases unmatched to any gene: 7. Germline V gives CDR1 SNHLY, CDR2 FYNNEI. The CDR3 extends over 16 amino acids. The CDR3 DNA sequence: TGTGCCAGCAGTGCTTCTAGCGGGTATCGCACAGATACGCAGTATTTT. As protein: CASSASSGYRTDTQYF.

This chain connects TRBV6-6 to TRBJ1-4; D possibly corresponds to TRBD1 (5 bases). The V end lost 6 bases, the J end lost 5 bases, and 13 bases lay between the germline ends. The CDR3 extends over 14 amino acids. The germline gives CDR1 MNHNY, CDR2 SVGAGI (reference sequence). For the CDR3, the DNA is TGTGCCAGCAGCCCCGTGGGACCAAATGAAAAACTGTTTTTT. Its translation: CASSPVGPNEKLFF.

The chain carries TRBV18 and TRBJ1-4, with D possibly being TRBD1 (6 bases). Trimming took 3 bases from V and 4 from J, leaving 15 bases between them. Germline V gene data show CDR1 as KGHSH and CDR2 as LQKENI. The CDR3 sequence is 16 residues long. The CDR3 bases are TGTGCCAGCTCACCGGGGACTCAGGGGAGTAATGAAAAACTGTTTTTT. Translating gives CASSPGTQGSNEKLFF.

The rearrangement uses TRBV4-1 and TRBJ2-7; 12 nucleotides line up with TRBD2. The CDR3 is 16 residues long. Germline V lookup: CDR1 MGHRA, CDR2 YSYEKL. Trimming took 1 base from V and 7 from J; bases not matched to a gene: 8. The CDR3 DNA is TGCGCCAGCAGCCAAGGGACTAGCGGGATATCCGTGGAGCAGTACTTC. It encodes CASSQGTSGISVEQYF.

The V gene is TRBV10-3, the J gene TRBJ1-5, with TRBD1 matching 11 bases. V gave up 5 bases and J gave up 4 bases; unmatched junction bases: 4. Germline V gene lookup returns CDR1 ENHRY and CDR2 SYGVKD. This CDR3 comprises 15 residues. The CDR3 loop is CAISKDRGPNQPQHF. CDR3 nucleotides: TGTGCCATCAGTAAGGACAGGGGGCCTAATCAGCCCCAGCATTTT.

J is TRBJ1-5 and V is TRBV28; TRBD1 is a possible D gene (6 bases). Germline V gene data show CDR1 as MDHEN and CDR2 as SYDVKM. Trimming stripped 2 bases from V and 4 bases from J, with 15 bases between. The CDR3 is 16 amino acids. The DNA of the CDR3 is TGTGCCAGCAGTTTAGGTCCCAGGGGTCGGAATCAGCCCCAGCATTTT. This sequence encodes CASSLGPRGRNQPQHF.

The rearrangement uses TRBV2 and TRBJ1-6, with D possibly TRBD1 on 6 matching bases. CDR1 and CDR2 (germline): SNHLY, FYNNEI. The CDR3 extends over 17 amino acids. Trimming pared 6 bases from V and 0 bases from J, leaving 15 bases between. CDR3 sequence reads: CASRRRTVYSYNSPLHF. In DNA, the CDR3 is TGTGCCAGCAGGCGACGGACAGTTTACTCCTATAATTCACCCCTCCACTTT.

This sequence joins TRBV28 and TRBJ2-7; TRBD1 agrees at 9 bases. The CDR3 runs to 15 residues. Trimming cost V 6 bases and J 2 bases; bases outside gene matches: 8. Germline V gives CDR1 MDHEN, CDR2 SYDVKM. Here the CDR3 reads CASSSSGTGTYEQYF. The CDR3 DNA reads as TGTGCCAGCAGCTCTTCGGGGACAGGGACCTACGAGCAGTACTTC.

The V call is TRBV6-5, the J call TRBJ1-6; D may be TRBD1 (5 bases). V was shortened by 0 bases and J by 7 bases, with 10 bases between the two germline ends. Germline V gene data show CDR1 as MNHEY and CDR2 as SVGAGI. The CDR3 is 15 amino acids. The CDR3 is CASSYSSAGNSPLHF. The CDR3 bases are TGTGCCAGCAGTTACTCGAGTGCAGGGAATTCACCCCTCCACTTT.

The V call is TRBV2, the J call TRBJ2-7; 8 nucleotides match TRBD1. V shed 6 bases, J shed 3 bases, and the junction held 4 bases outside the gene matches. The CDR3 length is 13 residues. In germline, CDR1 is SNHLY, CDR2 FYNNEI. The CDR3 coding sequence is TGTGCCAGCAGCCCCAGGGGGCGCTACGAGCAGTACTTC. Amino acids: CASSPRGRYEQYF.

The DNA for the CDR3 is TGTGCCAGCAGTCGAACCAGGGCCGTAAGGTCTTGGGGCTACACCTTC. It encodes CASSRTRAVRSWGYTF. The chain combines TRBV6-6 with TRBJ1-2; perhaps TRBD1 as D (5 bases). Per the germline V gene, CDR1 is MNHNY and CDR2 is SVGAGI (reference sequence). Between the trimmed V and J ends, which lost 5 bases and 8 bases, there was a span of 24 bases. CDR3 length: 16 amino acids.

V is TRBV5-6 and J is TRBJ2-7; 8 bases are shared with TRBD2. J was trimmed by 1 base and V by 4 bases; bases with no gene match: 4. The CDR3 spans 14 residues. CDR1 is SGHDT and CDR2 is YYEEEE in the germline V gene. The CDR3 reads CASSPTSGSYEQYF. DNA for the CDR3: TGTGCCAGCAGCCCCACTAGCGGTTCCTACGAGCAGTACTTC.

The chain is built from TRBV11-2 and TRBJ2-2; D might be TRBD1 (5 bases). Germline-derived CDR1 and CDR2 are SGHAT and FQNNGV. The CDR3 runs 14 residues. V dropped 6 bases and J dropped 2 bases, with 10 bases sitting between them. The CDR3 DNA is TGTGCCAGCAGTATAGGGGTCAACACCGGGGAGCTGTTTTTT. Its protein is CASSIGVNTGELFF.

This rearrangement joins TRBV19 to TRBJ1-5, with D unclear. Trimming pared 10 bases from V and 5 bases from J, leaving 15 bases between. Germline assignment: CDR1 LNHDA and CDR2 SQIVND (reference sequence). This CDR3 spans 13 amino acids. The CDR3 loop is CATRLNRDQPQHF. CDR3 DNA sequence: TGTGCCACTCGATTGAACAGAGATCAGCCCCAGCATTTT.

The CDR3 region has the DNA TGTGCCAGCAGTGATCCTCAGGAAGGGAACACTGAAGCTTTCTTT. It yields the protein CASSDPQEGNTEAFF. The V call is TRBV2, the J call TRBJ1-1; D uncertain. Trimming shortened V by 3 bases and J by 1 base, and 12 bases separated the two germline ends. The CDR3 is made up of 15 amino acids. Germline V gene data show CDR1 as SNHLY and CDR2 as FYNNEI.

The chain couples TRBV27 to TRBJ2-3; 10 nucleotides agree with TRBD1. This CDR3 spans 14 amino acids. V shed 2 bases and J 4 bases; nucleotides not matched to a gene: 0. From germline, CDR1 is MNHEY and CDR2 SMNVEV (reference sequence). CDR3 sequence: CASSLGTGADTQYF. The CDR3 DNA is TGTGCCAGCAGTTTAGGGACAGGGGCAGATACGCAGTATTTT.